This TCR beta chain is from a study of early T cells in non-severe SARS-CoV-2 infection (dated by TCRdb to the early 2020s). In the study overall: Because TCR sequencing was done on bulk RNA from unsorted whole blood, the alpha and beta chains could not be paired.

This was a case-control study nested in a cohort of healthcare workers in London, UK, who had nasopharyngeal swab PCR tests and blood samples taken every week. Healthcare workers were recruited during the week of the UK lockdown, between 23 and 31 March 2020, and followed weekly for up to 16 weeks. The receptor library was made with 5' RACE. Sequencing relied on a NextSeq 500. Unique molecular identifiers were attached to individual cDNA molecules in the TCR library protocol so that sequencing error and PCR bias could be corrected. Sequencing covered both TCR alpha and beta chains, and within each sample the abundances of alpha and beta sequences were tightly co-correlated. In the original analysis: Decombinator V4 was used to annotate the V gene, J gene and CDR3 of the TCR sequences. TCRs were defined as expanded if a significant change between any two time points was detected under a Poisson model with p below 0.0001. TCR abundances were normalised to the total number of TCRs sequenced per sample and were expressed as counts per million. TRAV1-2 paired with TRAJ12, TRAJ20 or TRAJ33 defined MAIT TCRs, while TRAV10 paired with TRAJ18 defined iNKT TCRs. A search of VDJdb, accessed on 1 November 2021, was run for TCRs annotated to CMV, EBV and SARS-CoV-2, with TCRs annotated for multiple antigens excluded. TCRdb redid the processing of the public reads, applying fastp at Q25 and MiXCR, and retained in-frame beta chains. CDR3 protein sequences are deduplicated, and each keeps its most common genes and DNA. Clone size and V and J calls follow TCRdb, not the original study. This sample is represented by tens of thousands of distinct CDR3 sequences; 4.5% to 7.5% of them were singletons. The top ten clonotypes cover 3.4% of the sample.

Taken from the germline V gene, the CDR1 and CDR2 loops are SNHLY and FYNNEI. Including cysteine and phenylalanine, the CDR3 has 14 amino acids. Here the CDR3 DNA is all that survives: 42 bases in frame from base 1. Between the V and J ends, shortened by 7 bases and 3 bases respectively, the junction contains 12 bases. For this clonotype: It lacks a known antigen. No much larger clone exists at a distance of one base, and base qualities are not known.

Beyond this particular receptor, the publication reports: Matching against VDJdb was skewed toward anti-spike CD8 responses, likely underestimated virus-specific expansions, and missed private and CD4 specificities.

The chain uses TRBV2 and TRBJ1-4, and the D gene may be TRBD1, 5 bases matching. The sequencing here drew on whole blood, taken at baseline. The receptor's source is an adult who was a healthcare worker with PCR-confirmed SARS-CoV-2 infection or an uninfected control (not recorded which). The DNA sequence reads TGTGCCAGCAATAGCCCGGGGGCTAATGAAAAACTGTTTTTT. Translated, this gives CASNSPGANEKLFF.